This note documents a single T cell receptor beta chain sequence. Its antigen is currently unknown. This entry is derived from a study of cytomegalovirus exposure and HLA in healthy donors. TCRdb keeps only in-frame clones here, not all; method: immunoSEQ multiplex PCR. Seen here are 150,000 to 200,000 clones, 65% to 90% observed once, and the top ten hold approximately 2%. Study-level results: A subsequent analysis found that TCR clusters from the first cohort also tended to co-occur in the 120 or so validation repertoires, with around 94% of cluster scores above 0. The authors enumerated 150 to 200 TCR beta chains as linked to cytomegalovirus. In vitro confirmation showed a few CMV-associated chains to be CMV antigen specific.

Germline V gene lookup returns CDR1 LGHNA and CDR2 YSLEER. The J segment lost 6 bases and the V segment lost 6 bases, leaving 11 bases of the junction unmatched. This CDR3 has 15 residues. Input material: PBMCs. The origin of this receptor is a woman under 30 in good health and CMV-seronegative. V gene TRBV4-3 combines with J gene TRBJ2-1; the match to TRBD2 covers 7 bases. The CDR3 region has the DNA TGCGCCAGCAGGGCATCGACGGGAGGCCTCAATGAGCAGTTCTTC. The encoded protein is CASRASTGGLNEQFF.